The rows below give T cell receptor beta chains drawn from one sample of a study of PD-L1 blockade in urothelial cancer. Generated by immunoSEQ multiplex PCR, the TCRdb table keeps only in-frame clones and is missing some. Here the sample spans 58,000 or so clones, approximately 80% being singletons. Source: PBMCs, taken around atezolizumab (anti-PD-L1) treatment. The source is a man between 65 and 80 years old with urothelial cancer. Both conserved end residues are part of each CDR3. D genes are given only for firm matches. The size of a clone is reported for some rows only, either as once, few or many, or as a class for expanded clones.

clone_size	v_call	j_call	d_call	cdr3_nt	cdr3_aa
once	TRBV15	TRBJ2-1	TRBD2	TGTGCCACCAGCAGGGAGGGACTAGCGGGAGAGGGGGTGGAATTCTTC	CATSREGLAGEGVEFF
once	TRBV19	TRBJ2-5	TRBD2	TGTGCCAGTAGTATGGTACTAGCGGGAGGAGGGACCCAAGAGACCCAGTACTTC	CASSMVLAGGGTQETQYF
-	TRBV28	TRBJ2-7	-	TGTGCCAGCAGTTTCTCTCCCGGGAACGAGCAGTACTTC	CASSFSPGNEQYF
-	TRBV29-1	TRBJ2-7	TRBD1	TGCAGCGCGACGGACAGGGAGGTCGAGCAGTACTTC	CSATDREVEQYF
-	TRBV2	TRBJ1-4	-	TGTGCCAGCACCGAGCTTAGTGGTGAAAAACTGTTTTTT	CASTELSGEKLFF
-	TRBV10-2	TRBJ2-7	TRBD2	TGCGCCAGTTCTTTAGCGGGAGGGCCCTACGAGCAGTACTTC	CASSLAGGPYEQYF
-	TRBV27	TRBJ1-5	TRBD1	TGTGCCAGCAGTGTCGACAGGGCCCGCAATCAGCCCCAGCATTTT	CASSVDRARNQPQHF
-	TRBV23-1	TRBJ2-3	-	TGCGCCGGGGGAAATTGCACGACCCTAGCGCCCACAGATACGCAGTATTTT	CAGGNCTTLAPTDTQYF
-	TRBV5-4	TRBJ2-7	TRBD2	TGTGCCAGCATGCTAGCGGGAGATGGGTCCTACGAGCAGTACTTC	CASMLAGDGSYEQYF
-	TRBV5-1	TRBJ2-7	TRBD1	TGCGCCAGCAGCTTGATGGGACAGGGGCACGAGCAGTACTTC	CASSLMGQGHEQYF
once	TRBV5-1	TRBJ2-1	-	TGCGCCAGCAGCTTGGCCGGGGATCTAGCATGGGATGAGCAGTTCTTC	CASSLAGDLAWDEQFF
-	TRBV9	TRBJ2-7	TRBD2	TGTGCCAGCAGCGTAGGGGCTAGCGGGTCTAGCGAGCAGTACTTC	CASSVGASGSSEQYF
-	TRBV9	TRBJ1-2	-	TGTGCCAGCAGCGTAGCAGGGTATGGCTACACCTTC	CASSVAGYGYTF
-	TRBV19	TRBJ1-1	TRBD1	TGTGCCAGTCGGGACAGGCCGCTCACTGAAGCTTTCTTT	CASRDRPLTEAFF
-	TRBV5-6	TRBJ1-5	-	TGTGCCAGCAGCTTGTACGGGGGTAATCAGCCCCAGCATTTT	CASSLYGGNQPQHF
-	TRBV15	TRBJ2-5	TRBD2	TGTGCCACCAGCAGACTGGGACTAGCGGGAGGTCCCGAGACCCAGTACTTC	CATSRLGLAGGPETQYF
-	TRBV18	TRBJ2-1	-	TGTGCCAGCTCGCAGACGGGAGAAGCCTACAATGAGCAGTTCTTC	CASSQTGEAYNEQFF
-	TRBV4-1	TRBJ2-2	TRBD2	TGCGCCAGCAGCCAAGTAGCGGGGGGGGCCACCGGGGAGCTGTTTTTT	CASSQVAGGATGELFF
-	TRBV30	TRBJ2-4	TRBD2	TGTGCCTGGAGTCCGAGGGGTTGGGAGGGCATTCAGTACTTC	CAWSPRGWEGIQYF
-	TRBV9	TRBJ2-1	TRBD2	TGTGCCAGCAGCGCCGGGGGAAGGGGACTAGCGGGAGAGGTGATCTTC	CASSAGGRGLAGEVIF
-	TRBV6-6	TRBJ2-7	-	TGTGCCAGCAGCCCCAGGACCTACGAGCAGTACTTC	CASSPRTYEQYF
-	TRBV25-1	TRBJ2-2	-	TGTGCCAGCAGGGGGCCGGCCACCGGGGAGCTGTTTTTT	CASRGPATGELFF
few	TRBV27	TRBJ1-4	TRBD1	TGTGCCAGCAGTTTTAAGACAGGGGACAAACTGTTTTTT	CASSFKTGDKLFF
-	TRBV5-6	TRBJ1-1	-	TGTGCCAGCAGCTGGATGGTGGGAGTGGGAGGAAAGAACACTGAAGCTTTCTTT	CASSWMVGVGGKNTEAFF
few	TRBV18	TRBJ1-1	TRBD1	TGTGCCAGCTCACCACTCCAGGGGGACACTGAAGCTTTCTTT	CASSPLQGDTEAFF
-	TRBV18	TRBJ2-1	TRBD2	TGTGCCAGCTCACCCCGGGCTAGCGGGATTACGGATGAGCAGTTCTTC	CASSPRASGITDEQFF
-	TRBV28	TRBJ2-5	-	TGTGCCAGCAGGGTTCAGGGGTTGGAGACCCAGTACTTC	CASRVQGLETQYF
-	TRBV21-1	TRBJ2-7	-	TGTGCCAGCAGCAAGTTACCGGACAGACTCCCCTACGAGCAGTACTTC	CASSKLPDRLPYEQYF
-	TRBV5-4	TRBJ2-2	-	TGTGCCAGCAGCTTGGCACATAACACCGGGGAGCTGTTTTTT	CASSLAHNTGELFF
-	TRBV5-4	TRBJ1-2	TRBD1	TGTGCCAGCAGCTACGGACAGGGCAACTATGGCTACACCTTC	CASSYGQGNYGYTF
few	TRBV11-2	TRBJ2-7	TRBD2	TGTGCCAGCTCCCCTTTGACGAGCGGGAGTGGATACGAGCAGTACTTC	CASSPLTSGSGYEQYF
-	TRBV5-1	TRBJ2-7	TRBD1	TGCGCCAGCAGCTTGGGGTCGACAGGGTCGGGTTCCGAGCAGTACTTC	CASSLGSTGSGSEQYF
-	TRBV13	TRBJ2-5	-	TGTGCCAGCAGTCTTGGGTCGGCAGCCCTAGGGGCCCAGTACTTC	CASSLGSAALGAQYF
-	TRBV2	TRBJ1-2	-	TGTGCCAGCAGGGGCGGGAATTGGGACTATGGCTACACCTTC	CASRGGNWDYGYTF
once	TRBV5-1	TRBJ2-3	TRBD1	TGCGCCAGCAGACCCGGGACAGCTAGCACAGATACGCAGTATTTT	CASRPGTASTDTQYF
-	TRBV6-6	TRBJ2-1	TRBD2	TGTGCCAGCACCCTGGGGACTACTACCTACAATGAGCAGTTCTTC	CASTLGTTTYNEQFF
-	TRBV29-1	TRBJ1-1	TRBD1	TGCAGCTCCGGACAGGCCGGATCTGAAGCTTTCTTT	CSSGQAGSEAFF
few	TRBV6-5	TRBJ1-2	-	TGTGCCAGCAGTTACCGGGGTGGCTACACCTTC	CASSYRGGYTF
-	TRBV19	TRBJ2-5	-	TGTGCCAGTAGTACGGACTTTTCGGAGACCCAGTACTTC	CASSTDFSETQYF
-	TRBV7-2	TRBJ1-5	-	TGTGCCAGCAGCTTAGGGGGGGGTCTACTAAGCAATCAGCCCCAGCATTTT	CASSLGGGLLSNQPQHF
-	TRBV9	TRBJ2-5	TRBD2	TGTGCCAGCAGCGTGGGACTAGCGGATGGGGTGCGACAAGAGACCCAGTACTTC	CASSVGLADGVRQETQYF
-	TRBV7-9	TRBJ2-7	-	TGTGCCAGCAGCCCGCTGCAGGGTTCCAAGTACTTC	CASSPLQGSKYF
-	TRBV10-3	TRBJ1-5	-	TGTGCCATCAGTGAGGACAGCAGCAATCAGCCCCAGCATTTT	CAISEDSSNQPQHF
-	TRBV27	TRBJ2-2	TRBD1	TGTGCCAGCAGAATGCAGGGGGCTATGGCCGGGGAGCTGTTTTTT	CASRMQGAMAGELFF